The 9 T cell receptor beta chains below come from one sample, sequenced in a study of cytomegalovirus exposure and HLA in healthy donors. Produced via immunoSEQ multiplex PCR; TCRdb's table is partial and in-frame only. This table has 140,000 or so clones, roughly 87% appearing once. Sequencing was performed on PBMCs. Every receptor here comes from a woman in her late teens or twenties in good health and CMV-seropositive.

V gene TRBV9 combines with J gene TRBJ2-5; possible D gene TRBD1, 6 bases. V lost 0 bases, J lost 1 base, and 10 bases lay in between. The CDR3 runs 15 residues. In germline, CDR1 is SGDLS, CDR2 YYNGEE. The CDR3 reads CASSVDGTPQETQYF. DNA for the CDR3: TGTGCCAGCAGCGTAGACGGGACACCCCAAGAGACCCAGTACTTC. Using reference TRBV9 and TRBJ2-5 for the parts outside the CDR3, the full variable domain is DSGVTQTPKHLITATGQRVTLRCSPRSGDLSVYWYQQSLDQGLQFLIQYYNGEERAKGNILERFSAQQFPDLHSELNLSSLELGDSALYFCASSVDGTPQETQYFGPGTRLLVL.

This clone was seen just once. This chain links TRBV2 with TRBJ1-6; D is ambiguous. The CDR3 loop spans 15 amino acids. The V gene lost 2 bases and the J gene lost 0 bases, with 5 bases spanning the gap. Germline CDR1 and CDR2: SNHLY and FYNNEI. The CDR3 nucleotides read TGTGCCAGCAGTGAAACGAGCTCCTATAATTCACCCCTCCACTTT. It yields the protein CASSETSSYNSPLHF.

This clone was seen a few times. The gene calls are TRBV30 and TRBJ1-2; 8 positions match TRBD1. This CDR3 spans 11 amino acids. Germline trimming cut 8 bases from V and 12 bases from J; bases unmatched to any gene: 11. Germline CDR1 reads GTSNPN; CDR2 reads SVGIG (reference sequence). DNA of the CDR3: TGTGCCATGGAGCGCCCGACAGGGGACACCTTC. Protein product: CAMERPTGDTF.

The V call is TRBV9, the J call TRBJ2-1, with 10 nucleotides matching TRBD2. V lost 3 bases, J lost 2 bases, and 8 bases stayed unmatched. Germline V lookup: CDR1 SGDLS, CDR2 YYNGEE. The CDR3 contains 17 residues. In nucleotides, the CDR3 is TGTGCCAGCAGCGGCGGACTAGCGGTAAGACCCTACAATGAGCAGTTCTTC. This sequence encodes CASSGGLAVRPYNEQFF.

The CDR3 DNA sequence: TGCGCCAGCAGCCAATACACACAGAACACTGAAGCTTTCTTT. Its protein product is CASSQYTQNTEAFF. This chain connects TRBV4-1 to TRBJ1-1; D is ambiguous. The V end lost 2 bases, the J end lost 1 base, and 8 bases lay between the germline ends. The CDR3 is made up of 14 amino acids. Looked up from germline, CDR1 is MGHRA and CDR2 is YSYEKL.

V is TRBV19 and J is TRBJ1-1; TRBD1 agrees at 7 bases. Germline loops: CDR1 LNHDA, CDR2 SQIVND (reference sequence). The ends lost 3 bases at V and 6 bases at J; junction bases unmatched: 16. CDR3 size: 17 residues. The CDR3 nucleotides are TGTGCCAGTAGTATTCGGGGACAGCCCGAATCTATGCCTGAAGCTTTCTTT. It codes for CASSIRGQPESMPEAFF.

The J gene is TRBJ2-7, the V gene TRBV6-5; D is perhaps TRBD2 (5 bases). The V end was cut by 7 bases, the J end by 0 bases, with 10 bases between. Germline-derived CDR1 and CDR2 are MNHEY and SVGAGI. CDR3 size: 13 residues. The chain's CDR3 is CASMGDHSYEQYF. The CDR3 region has the DNA TGTGCCAGCATGGGAGACCACTCCTACGAGCAGTACTTC.

The chain is built from TRBV20-1 and TRBJ2-5; no firm D call. This CDR3 is 11 amino acids long. Germline assignment: CDR1 DFQATT and CDR2 SNEGSKA (reference sequence). V was trimmed by 5 bases and J by 5 bases, leaving 9 bases between them. The CDR3, as DNA: TGCAGTGCTGCGATCTACGAGACCCAGTACTTC. Its translation is CSAAIYETQYF.

The chain is built from TRBV5-4 and TRBJ1-2, with 8 bases matching TRBD1. Germline V gene sequence: CDR1 SGHNT, CDR2 YYREEE (reference sequence). CDR3 length equals 16 residues. After removal of 4 bases from V and 4 bases from J, the junction contained 12 bases not matched to a gene. The CDR3 DNA follows: TGTGCCAGCAGCCCCTCAAGACAGGGGCTTGGCTATGGCTACACCTTC. As protein: CASSPSRQGLGYGYTF.